These 20 T cell receptor beta chains originate from one sample sequenced in a study of shared clonotypes between healthy human individuals. Profiling relied on immunoSEQ multiplex PCR, and the TCRdb table lists in-frame clones only, not all of them. The sample contains some 2.3 million clones, more than 85% of which appear only once. The sequencing input was naive CD4+ T cells from PBMCs. Indicated subset: CD45RA+ positively selected. These receptors were collected from a man aged 18 to 30 in good health. Some clones in this sample may be carry-over from other donors' samples.

The chain couples TRBV2 to TRBJ2-1, with a possible D match to TRBD2 (5 bases). V was pared by 6 bases and J by 6 bases, with 18 bases between. Germline loops: CDR1 SNHLY, CDR2 FYNNEI. The CDR3 extends over 15 amino acids. CDR3 DNA: TGTGCCAGCAGCGAATCGGCGGGCCGCCTCAATGAGCAGTTCTTC. Its protein is CASSESAGRLNEQFF.

The chain has TRBV28 and TRBJ1-5; 10 positions agree with TRBD1. Germline values: CDR1 MDHEN, CDR2 SYDVKM. V shed 6 bases and J 2 bases; nucleotides not matched to a gene: 22. The CDR3 is 21 residues long. The CDR3 sequence is CASSQSIIRDRGRMGNQPQHF. CDR3 coding DNA: TGTGCCAGCAGCCAAAGTATTATCCGGGACAGGGGTAGGATGGGCAATCAGCCCCAGCATTTT.

The V gene is TRBV27, the J gene TRBJ2-1; 8 nucleotides match TRBD2. The CDR3 is 15 amino acids. V lost 7 bases, J lost 4 bases, and 9 bases stayed unmatched. Germline CDR1 reads MNHEY; CDR2 reads SMNVEV (reference sequence). The CDR3 is CASTLAGTPYNEQFF. The CDR3 DNA is TGTGCCAGCACCTTAGCGGGAACTCCTTACAATGAGCAGTTCTTC.

The chain uses TRBV4-2 and TRBJ2-2, with 9 bases fitting TRBD2. The V gene's germline CDR1 is LGHNA and CDR2 YNFKEQ. V trimming: 4 bases; J trimming: 1 base; junction bases outside the gene matches: 7. This CDR3 region has 17 residues. Here the CDR3 reads CASSRFSTSGNTGELFF. As DNA, the CDR3 is TGTGCCAGCAGCCGATTTTCGACTAGCGGGAACACCGGGGAGCTGTTTTTT.

The CDR3 bases are TGTGCCAGCAGCACGCCCCCCCCGGTAGAGCAGTTCTTC. Amino acids: CASSTPPPVEQFF. The chain couples TRBV6-6 to TRBJ2-1; D not resolved. CDR1 is MNHNY and CDR2 is SVGAGI in the germline V gene (reference sequence). CDR3 length: 13 amino acids. Trimming cost V 6 bases and J 10 bases, with 16 bases left between them.

A word on this clone: Other DNA sequences from this sample encode an identical CDR3 as well. This chain connects TRBV11-2 to TRBJ1-1, with D uncertain. V was trimmed by 2 bases and J by 2 bases, leaving 6 bases between them. This CDR3 spans 13 amino acids. Germline CDR1 SGHAT, CDR2 FQNNGV. CDR3 region: CASSLKGNTEAFF. CDR3 nucleotide sequence: TGTGCCAGCAGCTTAAAGGGAAACACTGAAGCTTTCTTT.

This clone showed up just once. The chain uses TRBV20-1 and TRBJ1-1; D is unclear. This CDR3 has 10 residues. V lost 5 bases and J lost 6, with 7 bases in between. CDR1 is DFQATT, CDR2 SNEGSKA, per germline (reference sequence). The CDR3 region has the DNA TGCAGTGCTCTCCGAGCTGAAGCTTTCTTT. Residues: CSALRAEAFF.

This clone occurred once. Other nucleotide sequences from this sample produce the same CDR3. The chain joins TRBV19 to TRBJ1-5, with a possible D match to TRBD1 (6 bases). CDR1 and CDR2 from the germline V gene are LNHDA and SQIVND (reference sequence). The V end was cut by 2 bases, the J end by 6 bases, with 11 bases between. This CDR3 is 14 amino acids long. The CDR3 here is CASSIYRGGQPQHF. CDR3 coding DNA: TGTGCCAGTAGTATATACAGAGGGGGTCAGCCCCAGCATTTT.

This CDR3 is CAWRRLAGEPGYEQYF. Written as DNA, the CDR3 is TGTGCCTGGAGACGACTAGCGGGAGAGCCGGGCTACGAGCAGTACTTC. V gene TRBV30 combines with J gene TRBJ2-7; the match to TRBD2 covers 12 bases. CDR3 length equals 16 residues. Trimming took 3 bases from V and 3 from J; bases not matched to a gene: 9. Per germline, CDR1 GTSNPN and CDR2 SVGIG (reference sequence). Based on the CDR3 plus reference TRBV30 and TRBJ2-7, the full variable domain is SQTIHQWPATLVQPVGSPLSLECTVEGTSNPNLYWYRQAAGRGLQLLFYSVGIGQISSEVPQNLSASRPQDRQFILSSKKLLLSDSGFYLCAWRRLAGEPGYEQYFGPGTRLTVT.

The V gene is TRBV21-1, the J gene TRBJ2-7. TRBV21-1 is designated a pseudogene. The CDR3 sequence is 16 residues long. CDR3 DNA: TGTGCCAGCAGCCACGGATTAGAAGACGTTCCCGGCGAGCAGTACTTC. It yields the protein CASSHGLEDVPGEQYF.

V gene TRBV5-8 combines with J gene TRBJ2-3; TRBD1 aligns across 8 bases. CDR3 length: 16 amino acids. Germline CDR1 reads SGHTS; CDR2 reads YDEGEE. The J segment lost 4 bases and the V segment lost 5 bases, leaving 12 bases of the junction unmatched. The CDR3 spells CASSMGKHRGSDTQYF. CDR3 coding DNA: TGTGCCAGCAGTATGGGAAAGCACAGGGGGTCAGATACGCAGTATTTT.

The chain uses TRBV7-9 and TRBJ1-2; 7 positions agree with TRBD1. This CDR3 comprises 16 residues. The germline V gene encodes CDR1 SEHNR and CDR2 FQNEAQ (reference sequence). V lost 0 bases and J lost 2; bases outside the gene matches: 6. CDR3 residues: CASSLALGTANYGYTF. The CDR3 coding sequence is TGTGCCAGCAGCTTAGCCTTGGGGACAGCCAACTATGGCTACACCTTC.

The chain is built from TRBV9 and TRBJ2-5; 8 bases line up with TRBD2. V was pared by 4 bases and J by 2 bases, with 7 bases of the junction left unmatched. The germline V gene encodes CDR1 SGDLS and CDR2 YYNGEE. This CDR3 contains 15 residues. For the CDR3, the DNA is TGTGCCAGCAGCCCTGCGAGCGGGAGACAAGAGACCCAGTACTTC. It translates to CASSPASGRQETQYF.

This sequence joins TRBV7-9 and TRBJ2-5, with D possibly being TRBD2 (6 bases). This CDR3 is 14 amino acids long. Trimming took 3 bases from V and 2 from J, leaving 10 bases between them. The V gene's germline CDR1 is SEHNR and CDR2 FQNEAQ (reference sequence). This chain's CDR3 is CASSLGGVQETQYF. DNA of the CDR3: TGTGCCAGCAGCTTGGGCGGGGTTCAAGAGACCCAGTACTTC.

This rearrangement joins TRBV30 to TRBJ2-7, with 7 nucleotides matching TRBD1. The CDR3 runs to 13 residues. The germline V gene has CDR1 GTSNPN and CDR2 SVGIG (reference sequence). The ends lost 1 base at V and 4 bases at J; junction bases unmatched: 4. CDR3 residues: CAWSEGADYEQYF. In nucleotides, the CDR3 is TGTGCCTGGAGTGAGGGGGCGGATTACGAGCAGTACTTC.

The chain combines TRBV4-2 with TRBJ2-5; a possible D gene is TRBD2 (5 bases). Trimming took 0 bases from V and 2 from J, leaving 16 bases between them. Germline-derived CDR1 and CDR2 are LGHNA and YNFKEQ. The CDR3 is 17 amino acids. The CDR3 protein is CASSQEIMRVEQETQYF. In DNA, the CDR3 is TGTGCCAGCAGCCAAGAGATAATGAGGGTGGAGCAAGAGACCCAGTACTTC.

The gene calls are TRBV5-1 and TRBJ2-6, with D possibly called TRBD1 or TRBD2 (5 bases each). Deletions cut 0 bases from V and 10 bases from J, with 14 bases between. The CDR3 loop spans 15 amino acids. Per germline, CDR1 SGHRS and CDR2 YFSETQ. The CDR3 DNA sequence: TGCGCCAGCAGCTTGGGGGACCCCTGGGAAAACGTCCTGACTTTC. Translating gives CASSLGDPWENVLTF. Full variable domain (rest looked up from reference TRBV5-1 and TRBJ2-6): KAGVTQTPRYLIKTRGQQVTLSCSPISGHRSVSWYQQTPGQGLQFLFEYFSETQRNKGNFPGRFSGRQFSNSRSEMNVSTLELGDSALYLCASSLGDPWENVLTFGAGSRLTVL.

This chain connects TRBV27 to TRBJ2-1, with D perhaps matching TRBD2 (5 bases). This CDR3 has 13 amino acids. V lost 2 bases and J lost 13, with 15 bases in between. Looked up from germline, CDR1 is MNHEY and CDR2 is SMNVEV (reference sequence). The CDR3: CASSLEARGVQFF. CDR3 nucleotide sequence: TGTGCCAGCAGTTTAGAGGCCCGGGGTGTCCAGTTCTTC.

This chain links TRBV6-5 with TRBJ2-5, with a tentative D call TRBD1 (7 bases). The DNA end is more similar to TRBJ2-7, so the J call may be wrong. The CDR3 is 15 amino acids. CDR1 MNHEY and CDR2 SVGAGI come from the germline V gene. The CDR3 DNA reads as TGTGCCAGCACGCACCCCGACAGGGAGGCCTACGAGCAGTACTTC. It is translated as CASTHPDREAYEQYF.

V is TRBV14 and J is TRBJ2-7; D possibly corresponds to TRBD1 (6 bases). Looked up from germline, CDR1 is SGHDN and CDR2 is FVKESK. CDR3 length: 21 amino acids. V dropped 4 bases and J dropped 3 bases, with 34 bases sitting between them. CDR3 in amino acids: CASSPSLGSKIQDWGHYEQYF. The CDR3, as DNA: TGTGCCAGCAGCCCAAGTTTAGGGTCGAAAATACAGGACTGGGGACACTACGAGCAGTACTTC.